Reported below is one T cell receptor (beta chain). The target antigen is unknown. This likely stems from a read error, as it lies one base from a far larger clone. This sample's time point: newly diagnosed GD, antithyroid drugs for less than 3 months. Making the TCR library involved RNA that had been extracted from PBMCs. Clinicians diagnosed Graves' disease using American Thyroid Association guidelines. Staff drew about 8.2 milliliters of peripheral blood into EDTA tubes. Construction of TCR beta libraries relied on iRepertoire HTBI primers and on Arm-PCR targeting CDR3 regions. Each CDR3 protein gets one entry after TCRdb re-called the multiplex PCR reads with MiXCR. The data show around 360,000 distinct CDR3 sequences, roughly 16% seen once. These data are taken from a study of regulatory T cells in long-lasting Graves disease. General study findings and limits: Among samples with persistent disease, TRBV28, TRBJ1-2 and TRBJ2-5 were favored.

The CDR3 runs 18 residues. CDR1 and CDR2 from the germline V gene are SGHKS and YYEKEE (reference sequence). These records were also assigned to another study, of T cells in Graves' hyperthyroidism and ophthalmopathy. That work adds: The blood repertoire included most of the expanded thyroid clonotypes above 0.001.

V gene TRBV5-5 combines with J gene TRBJ2-5, with D perhaps matching TRBD1 (6 bases). The clonotype originates from a woman younger than 30 with Graves disease. Specimen: peripheral blood mononuclear cells (PBMCs), collected at new diagnosis, from a patient treated with antithyroid drugs. This CDR3 is CASSLSSRGFGQEEIQYF. DNA of the CDR3: TGCGCCAGCAGCTTGTCGTCGAGGGGGTTCGGGCAAGAAGAGATCCAGTACTTC.